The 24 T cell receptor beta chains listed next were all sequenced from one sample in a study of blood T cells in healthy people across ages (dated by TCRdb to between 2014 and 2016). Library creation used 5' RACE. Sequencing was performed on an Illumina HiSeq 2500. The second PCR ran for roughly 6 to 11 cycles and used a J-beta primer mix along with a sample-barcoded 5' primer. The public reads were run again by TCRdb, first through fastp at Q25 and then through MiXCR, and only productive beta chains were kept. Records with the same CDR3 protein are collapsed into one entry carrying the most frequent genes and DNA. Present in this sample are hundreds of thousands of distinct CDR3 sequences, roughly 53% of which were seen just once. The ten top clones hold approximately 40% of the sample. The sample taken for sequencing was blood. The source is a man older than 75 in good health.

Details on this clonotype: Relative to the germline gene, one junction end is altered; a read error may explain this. The CDR3 sequence is CASSLSGGGQGTQYF. The CDR3 nucleotides read TGCGCCAGCAGCTTAAGTGGTGGGGGCCAAGGGACCCAGTACTTC. This sequence joins TRBV5-1 and TRBJ2-5, with D tentatively TRBD1 (6 bases). CDR3 length: 15 residues. The germline gives CDR1 SGHRS, CDR2 YFSETQ.

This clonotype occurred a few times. This CDR3 reads CASTPDRGFSDYGYTF. CDR3 nucleotide sequence: TGTGCCAGCACTCCGGACAGGGGGTTTTCCGACTATGGCTACACCTTC. This chain links TRBV6-1 with TRBJ1-2, with 10 positions matching TRBD1. V shed 7 bases and J 3 bases; nucleotides not matched to a gene: 11. The CDR3 totals 16 residues. CDR1 is MNHNS and CDR2 is SASEGT in the germline V gene.

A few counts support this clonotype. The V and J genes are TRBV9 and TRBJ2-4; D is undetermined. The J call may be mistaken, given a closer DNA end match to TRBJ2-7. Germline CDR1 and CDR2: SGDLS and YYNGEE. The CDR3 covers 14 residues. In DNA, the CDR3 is TGTGCCAGCAGCGTAGGACCGCTCCAATACGAGCAGTACTTC. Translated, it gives CASSVGPLQYEQYF.

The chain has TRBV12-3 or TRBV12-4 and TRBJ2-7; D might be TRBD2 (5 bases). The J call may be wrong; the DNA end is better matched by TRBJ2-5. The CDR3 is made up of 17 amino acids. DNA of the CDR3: TGTGCCAGCAGTTCTTACCGGGCCCGACCAGGAGGAGAGACCCAGTACTTC. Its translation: CASSSYRARPGGETQYF.

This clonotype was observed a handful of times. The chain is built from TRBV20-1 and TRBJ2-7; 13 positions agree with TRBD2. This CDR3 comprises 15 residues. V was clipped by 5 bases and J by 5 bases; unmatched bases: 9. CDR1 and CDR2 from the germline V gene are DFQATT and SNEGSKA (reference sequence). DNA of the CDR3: TGCAGTGCTGGTAGATGGACTAGCGGGGGCGACGAGCAGTACTTC. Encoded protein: CSAGRWTSGGDEQYF.

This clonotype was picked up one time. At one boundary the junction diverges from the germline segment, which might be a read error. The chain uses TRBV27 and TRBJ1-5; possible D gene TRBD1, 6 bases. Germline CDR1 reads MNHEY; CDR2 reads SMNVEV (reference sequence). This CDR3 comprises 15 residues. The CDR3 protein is CASSFGRGSNRPQHF. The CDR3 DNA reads TGTGCCAGCAGTTTCGGCAGGGGTAGCAATCGGCCCCAGCATTTT.

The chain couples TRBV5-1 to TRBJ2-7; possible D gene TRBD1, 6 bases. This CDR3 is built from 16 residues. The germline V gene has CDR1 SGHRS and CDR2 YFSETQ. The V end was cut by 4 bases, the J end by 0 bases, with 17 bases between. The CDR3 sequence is CASSPTRGPHSYEQYF. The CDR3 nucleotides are TGCGCCAGCAGCCCAACCAGGGGCCCCCACTCCTACGAGCAGTACTTC.

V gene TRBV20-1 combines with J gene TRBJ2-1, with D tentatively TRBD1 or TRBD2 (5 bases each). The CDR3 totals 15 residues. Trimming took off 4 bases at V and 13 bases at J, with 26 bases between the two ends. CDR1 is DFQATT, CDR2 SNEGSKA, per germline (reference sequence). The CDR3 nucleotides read TGCAGTGCTACGGTCGGGGCAGGAAATAGAGAGACCCAGTTCTTC. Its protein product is CSATVGAGNRETQFF.

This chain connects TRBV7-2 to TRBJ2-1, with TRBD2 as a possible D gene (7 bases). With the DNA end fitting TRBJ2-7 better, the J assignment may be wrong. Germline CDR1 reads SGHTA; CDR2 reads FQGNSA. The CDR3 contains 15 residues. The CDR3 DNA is TGTGCCAGCAGCTTACGGGGGGCACTGAACAATGAGCAGTACTTC. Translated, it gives CASSLRGALNNEQYF.

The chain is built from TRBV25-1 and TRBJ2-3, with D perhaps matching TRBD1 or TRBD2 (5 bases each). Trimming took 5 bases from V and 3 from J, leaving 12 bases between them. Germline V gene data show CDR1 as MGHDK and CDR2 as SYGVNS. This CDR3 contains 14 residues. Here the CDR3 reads CASSRDLKTDTQYF. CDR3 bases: TGTGCCAGCAGTAGGGACCTCAAAACAGATACGCAGTATTTT.

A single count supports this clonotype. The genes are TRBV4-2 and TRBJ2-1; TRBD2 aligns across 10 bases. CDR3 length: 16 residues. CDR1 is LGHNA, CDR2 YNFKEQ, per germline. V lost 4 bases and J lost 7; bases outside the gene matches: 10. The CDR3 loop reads CASSLLAGRTGNEQFF. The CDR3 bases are TGTGCCAGCAGCCTACTAGCGGGAAGGACGGGAAATGAGCAGTTCTTC.

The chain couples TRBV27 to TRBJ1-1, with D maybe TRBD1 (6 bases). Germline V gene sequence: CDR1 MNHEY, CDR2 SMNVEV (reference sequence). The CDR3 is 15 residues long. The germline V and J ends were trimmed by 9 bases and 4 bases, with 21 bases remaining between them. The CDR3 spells CASWGAGVRGTEAFF. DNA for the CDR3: TGTGCCAGTTGGGGGGCAGGGGTCAGAGGCACTGAAGCTTTCTTT.

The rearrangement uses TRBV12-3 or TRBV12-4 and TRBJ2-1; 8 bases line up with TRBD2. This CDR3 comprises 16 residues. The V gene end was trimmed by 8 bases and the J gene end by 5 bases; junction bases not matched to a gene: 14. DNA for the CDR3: TGTGCCAGCCACCAACTGGGGCGGGAGGCCAACAATGAGCAGTTCTTC. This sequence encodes CASHQLGREANNEQFF.

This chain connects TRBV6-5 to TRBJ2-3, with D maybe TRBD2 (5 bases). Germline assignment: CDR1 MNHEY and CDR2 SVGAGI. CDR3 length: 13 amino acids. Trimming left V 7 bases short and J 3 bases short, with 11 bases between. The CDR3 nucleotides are TGTGCCAGCACTCCTCCGGGGACAGATACGCAGTATTTT. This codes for CASTPPGTDTQYF.

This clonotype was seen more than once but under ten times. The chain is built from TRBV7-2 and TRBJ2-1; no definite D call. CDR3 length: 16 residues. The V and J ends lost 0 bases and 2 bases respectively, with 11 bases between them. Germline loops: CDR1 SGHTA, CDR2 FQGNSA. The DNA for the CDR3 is TGTGCCAGCAGCTTAGCGCTCGGGCTAGCCTACAATGAGCAGTTCTTC. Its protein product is CASSLALGLAYNEQFF.

CDR3 nucleotide sequence: TGTGCCAGCGGTACCGGGACCCAAGAAGGGCTGGATGAGCAGTTCTTC. Translation gives CASGTGTQEGLDEQFF. J is TRBJ2-1 and V is TRBV12-3 or TRBV12-4; D may correspond to TRBD1 or TRBD2 (5 bases each). The CDR3 is 16 amino acids. Trimming stripped 8 bases from V and 8 bases from J, with 25 bases between.

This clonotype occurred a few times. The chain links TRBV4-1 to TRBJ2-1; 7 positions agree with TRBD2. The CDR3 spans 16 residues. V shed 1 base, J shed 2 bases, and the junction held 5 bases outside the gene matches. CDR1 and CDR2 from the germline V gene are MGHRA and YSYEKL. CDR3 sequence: CASSQVGGSPYNEQFF. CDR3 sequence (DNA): TGCGCCAGCAGCCAAGTAGGCGGGAGTCCCTACAATGAGCAGTTCTTC.

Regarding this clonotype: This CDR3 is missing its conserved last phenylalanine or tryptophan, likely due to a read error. The CDR3 sequence is CASSLLREQETQYL. For the CDR3, the DNA is TGTGCCAGCAGCTTACTCAGGGAACAAGAGACCCAGTACTTA. The chain is built from TRBV7-9 and TRBJ2-5; maybe TRBD1 (5 bases). V was cut by 2 bases and J by 2 bases, with 9 bases left in between. The CDR3 is 14 residues long. Germline CDR1 SEHNR, CDR2 FQNEAQ (reference sequence).

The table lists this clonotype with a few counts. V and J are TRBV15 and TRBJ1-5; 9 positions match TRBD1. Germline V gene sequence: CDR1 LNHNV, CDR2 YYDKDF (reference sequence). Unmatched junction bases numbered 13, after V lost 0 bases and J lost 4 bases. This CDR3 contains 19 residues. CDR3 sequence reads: CATSRDPGPGQGHNQPQHF. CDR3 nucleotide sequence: TGTGCCACCAGCAGAGATCCAGGACCGGGACAGGGACATAATCAGCCCCAGCATTTT.

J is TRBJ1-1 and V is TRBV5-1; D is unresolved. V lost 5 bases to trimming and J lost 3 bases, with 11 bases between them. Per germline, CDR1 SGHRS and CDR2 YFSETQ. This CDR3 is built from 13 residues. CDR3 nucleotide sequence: TGCGCCAGCAGACCCAACGGGGACACTGAAGCTTTCTTT. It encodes CASRPNGDTEAFF.

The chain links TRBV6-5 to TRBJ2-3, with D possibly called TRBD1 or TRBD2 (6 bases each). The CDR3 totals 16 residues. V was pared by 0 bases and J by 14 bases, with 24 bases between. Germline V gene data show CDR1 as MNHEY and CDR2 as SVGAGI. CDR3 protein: CASSYSGLNPDRYAYF. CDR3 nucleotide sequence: TGTGCCAGCAGTTACTCTGGACTAAACCCGGACAGATACGCGTATTTT.

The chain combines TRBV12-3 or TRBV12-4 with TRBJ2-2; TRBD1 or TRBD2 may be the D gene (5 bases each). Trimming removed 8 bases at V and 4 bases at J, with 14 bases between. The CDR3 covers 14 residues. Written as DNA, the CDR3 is TGTGCCAGCCGCAACCGGGGCAGCACCGGGGAGCTGTTTTTT. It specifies CASRNRGSTGELFF.

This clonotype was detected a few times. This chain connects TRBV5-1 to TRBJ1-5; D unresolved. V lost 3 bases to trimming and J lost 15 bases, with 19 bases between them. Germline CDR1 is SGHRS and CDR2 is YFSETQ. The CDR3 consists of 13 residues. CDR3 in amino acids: CASSSDFGGHLHF. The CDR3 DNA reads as TGCGCCAGCAGCTCGGATTTTGGCGGCCACCTGCATTTT.

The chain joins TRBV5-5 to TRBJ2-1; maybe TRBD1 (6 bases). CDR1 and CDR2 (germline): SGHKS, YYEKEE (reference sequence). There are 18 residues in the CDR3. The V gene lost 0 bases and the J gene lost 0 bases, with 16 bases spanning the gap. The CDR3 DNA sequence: TGTGCCAGCAGCTTGGTCGGCACAGGGCCAAGCTCCTACAATGAGCAGTTCTTC. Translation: CASSLVGTGPSSYNEQFF. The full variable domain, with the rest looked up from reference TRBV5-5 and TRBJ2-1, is DAGVTQSPTHLIKTRGQQVTLRCSPISGHKSVSWYQQVLGQGPQFIFQYYEKEERGRGNFPDRFSARQFPNYSSELNVNALLLGDSALYLCASSLVGTGPSSYNEQFFGPGTRLTVL.